Listed here is a single TCR beta chain. The authors' processing: Amplification of reference gene primers was used by the study to estimate nucleated cell counts. TCRdb's copy holds only in-frame clones and misses some; the assay was immunoSEQ multiplex PCR. For V, J and clone size, that table is used; D and trimming come from the DNA. Seen here are roughly 67,000 clones, approximately 80% observed once, and the top ten hold about 6.4%. The data were obtained in a study of blood T cell repertoires in COVID-19. The overall study: Acute and convalescent COVID-19 samples came from the United States, Italy and Spain. T cells, B-cell-depleted T cells, or PBMCs provided the cDNA or gDNA that served as material.

This CDR3 is built from 16 residues. Trimming removed 0 bases from V and 4 bases from J, with 14 bases in between. Germline values: CDR1 SGHRS, CDR2 YFSETQ. This TCR was recovered from a woman aged 45 to 65 with active or convalescent COVID-19. The chain links TRBV5-1 to TRBJ2-1, with a tentative D call TRBD2 (6 bases). Sequencing input: peripheral blood. The CDR3 loop reads CASSLELVRGYNEQFF. The DNA of the CDR3 is TGCGCCAGCAGCTTGGAGCTGGTGCGGGGTTACAATGAGCAGTTCTTC.